Listed here is a single TCR beta chain. Using immunoSEQ multiplex PCR, the repertoire was profiled, and TCRdb retains in-frame clones only, with some absent. In the table there are about 49,000 clones, about 86% of which are singletons. The data are from a study of OX40 agonist ivuxolimab in advanced cancers. The CDR3 extends over 16 amino acids. Trimming removed 4 bases from V and 1 base from J, with 13 bases in between. From germline, CDR1 is SGHVS and CDR2 FQNEAQ. This clonotype originated in an adult with an advanced solid tumor such as melanoma, head and neck, liver or kidney cancer. J is TRBJ1-4 and V is TRBV7-8; maybe TRBD1 (6 bases). Here the sequenced sample was CD4+ or CD8+ T cells sorted from blood, taken in a trial of the OX40 agonist ivuxolimab. The CDR3 DNA reads TGTGCCAGCAGCTCAGACGAGACAGGAACTAATGAAAAACTGTTTTTT. Amino acid sequence: CASSSDETGTNEKLFF.